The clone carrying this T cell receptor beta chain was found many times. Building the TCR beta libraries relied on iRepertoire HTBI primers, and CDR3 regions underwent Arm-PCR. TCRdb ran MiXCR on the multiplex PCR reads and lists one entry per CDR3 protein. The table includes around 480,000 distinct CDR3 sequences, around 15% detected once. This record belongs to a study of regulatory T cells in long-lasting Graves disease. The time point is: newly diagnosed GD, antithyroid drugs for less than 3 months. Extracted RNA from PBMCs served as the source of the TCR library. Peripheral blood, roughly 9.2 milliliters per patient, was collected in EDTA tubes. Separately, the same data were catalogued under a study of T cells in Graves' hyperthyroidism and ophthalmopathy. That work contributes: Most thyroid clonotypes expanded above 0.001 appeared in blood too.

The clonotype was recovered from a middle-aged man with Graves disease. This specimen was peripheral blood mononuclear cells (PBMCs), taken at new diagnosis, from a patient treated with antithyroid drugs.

Written as DNA, the CDR3 is TGTGCCAGCAGAGCCGGGACTAGTTCCCACGAGCAGTACTTC. Its translation is CASRAGTSSHEQYF. The J gene is TRBJ2-7, the V gene TRBV2, with TRBD2 matching over 8 bases. Germline V gene sequence: CDR1 SNHLY, CDR2 FYNNEI. The CDR3 runs to 14 residues. V shed 6 bases, J shed 5 bases, and the junction held 9 bases outside the gene matches.